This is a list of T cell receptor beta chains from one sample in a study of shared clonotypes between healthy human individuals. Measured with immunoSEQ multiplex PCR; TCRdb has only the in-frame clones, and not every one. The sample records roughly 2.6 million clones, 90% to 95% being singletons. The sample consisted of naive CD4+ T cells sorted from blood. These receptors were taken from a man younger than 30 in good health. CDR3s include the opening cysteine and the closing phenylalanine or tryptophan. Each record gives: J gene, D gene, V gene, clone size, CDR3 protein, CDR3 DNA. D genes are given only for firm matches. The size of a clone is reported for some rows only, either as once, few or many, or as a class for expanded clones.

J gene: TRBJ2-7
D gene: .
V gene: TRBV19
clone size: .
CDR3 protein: CASSIYGAEQYF
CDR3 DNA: TGTGCCAGTAGTATATACGGGGCCGAGCAGTACTTC

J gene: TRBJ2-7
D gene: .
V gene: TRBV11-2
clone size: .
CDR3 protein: CASSLASGLRYEQYF
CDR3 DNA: TGTGCCAGCAGCTTAGCTTCTGGGTTACGGTACGAGCAGTACTTC

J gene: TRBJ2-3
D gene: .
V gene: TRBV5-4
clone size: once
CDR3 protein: CASSARGSQSDTQYF
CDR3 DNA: TGTGCCAGCAGCGCACGGGGGTCCCAGTCGGATACGCAGTATTTT

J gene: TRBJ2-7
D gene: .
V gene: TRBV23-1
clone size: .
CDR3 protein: CASSQFLGPYEQYF
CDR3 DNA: TGCGCCAGCAGTCAATTTCTGGGCCCCTACGAGCAGTACTTC

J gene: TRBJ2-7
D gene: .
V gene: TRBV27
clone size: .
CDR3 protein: CASSAQSTYSYEQYF
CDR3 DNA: TGTGCCAGCAGTGCCCAATCGACCTACTCCTACGAGCAGTACTTC

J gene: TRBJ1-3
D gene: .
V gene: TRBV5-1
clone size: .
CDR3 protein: CASSLRGKLYF
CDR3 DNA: TGCGCCAGCAGCTTGAGGGGGAAACTTTATTTT

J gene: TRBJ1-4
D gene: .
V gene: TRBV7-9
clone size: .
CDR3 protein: CASSLATTESEKLFF
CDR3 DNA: TGTGCCAGCAGCTTAGCTACCACGGAGAGTGAAAAACTGTTTTTT

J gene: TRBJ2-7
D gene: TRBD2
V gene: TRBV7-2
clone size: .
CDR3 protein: CASSLAPGLAGEDEQYF
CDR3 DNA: TGTGCCAGCAGCTTAGCCCCGGGACTAGCGGGAGAAGATGAGCAGTACTTC

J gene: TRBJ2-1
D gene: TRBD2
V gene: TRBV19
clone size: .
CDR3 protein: CASSIGLAAIMEQFF
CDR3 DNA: TGTGCCAGTAGTATTGGGCTAGCGGCCATAATGGAGCAGTTCTTC

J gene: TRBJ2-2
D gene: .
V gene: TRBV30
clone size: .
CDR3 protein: CAWSADSTGELFF
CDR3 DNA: TGTGCCTGGAGTGCGGATAGCACCGGGGAGCTGTTTTTT

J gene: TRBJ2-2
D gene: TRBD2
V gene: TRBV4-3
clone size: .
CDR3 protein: CASSQDERGYTGELFF
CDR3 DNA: TGCGCCAGCAGCCAAGACGAGCGGGGTTACACCGGGGAGCTGTTTTTT

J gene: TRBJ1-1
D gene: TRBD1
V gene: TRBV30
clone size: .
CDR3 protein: CAWSVQGLNTEAFF
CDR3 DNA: TGTGCCTGGAGTGTACAGGGGTTGAACACTGAAGCTTTCTTT

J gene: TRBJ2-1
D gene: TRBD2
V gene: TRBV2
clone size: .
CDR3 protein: CASGLAGVGEQFF
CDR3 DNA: TGTGCCAGTGGACTAGCGGGAGTTGGTGAGCAGTTCTTC

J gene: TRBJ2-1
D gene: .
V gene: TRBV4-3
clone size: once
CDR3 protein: CASSQEGGANEQFF
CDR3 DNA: TGCGCCAGCAGCCAGGAGGGTGGGGCCAATGAGCAGTTCTTC

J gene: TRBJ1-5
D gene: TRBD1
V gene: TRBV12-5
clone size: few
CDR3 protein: CASGFPGQGARQPQHF
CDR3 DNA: TGTGCTAGTGGTTTCCCGGGACAGGGGGCGCGGCAGCCCCAGCATTTT

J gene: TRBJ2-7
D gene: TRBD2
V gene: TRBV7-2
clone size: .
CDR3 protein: CASSQAGVSSYEQYF
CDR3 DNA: TGTGCCAGCAGCCAAGCGGGAGTGTCCAGCTACGAGCAGTACTTC

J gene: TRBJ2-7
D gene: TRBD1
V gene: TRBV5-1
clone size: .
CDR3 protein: CASSGGTGSSYEQYF
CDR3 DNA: TGCGCCAGCAGCGGGGGGACAGGTAGCTCCTACGAGCAGTACTTC

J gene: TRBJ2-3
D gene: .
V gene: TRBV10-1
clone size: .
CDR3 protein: CASSERGGTDTQYF
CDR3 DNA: TGCGCCAGCAGTGAGCGGGGCGGAACAGATACGCAGTATTTT

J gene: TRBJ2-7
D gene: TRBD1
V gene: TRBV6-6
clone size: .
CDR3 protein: CASSYSGTGVYEQYF
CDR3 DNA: TGTGCCAGCAGTTACTCCGGGACAGGGGTGTACGAGCAGTACTTC